The 20 T cell receptor beta chains given below trace back to one sample, sequenced in a study of blood T cell repertoires in COVID-19. Sequenced by immunoSEQ multiplex PCR; TCRdb stores in-frame clones only, minus some. The data contain approximately 250,000 clones, around 82% of them singletons. Sequencing was performed on peripheral blood. The receptors shown here come from a human donor in a cohort sampled during active COVID-19.

A single count supports this clone. The DNA of the CDR3 is TGCGCCAGCAGTGAGCCTTTGACAGTTAACACTGAAGCTTTCTTT. Its translation: CASSEPLTVNTEAFF. This rearrangement joins TRBV10-2 to TRBJ1-1; possibly TRBD1 for D (5 bases). V gave up 2 bases and J gave up 2 bases, with 12 bases separating them. Germline assignment: CDR1 WSHSY and CDR2 SAAADI. There are 15 residues in the CDR3.

This rearrangement joins TRBV5-7 to TRBJ1-5; 7 nucleotides match TRBD1. TRBV5-7 qualifies as an ORF whose function is uncertain. J lost 0 bases, V lost 1 base, and 10 bases had no gene match. This CDR3 region has 18 residues. CDR3 DNA sequence: TGTGCCAGCAGCTTGTTTATCGGACAGGATAATAGCAATCAGCCCCAGCATTTT. This sequence encodes CASSLFIGQDNSNQPQHF.

The chain links TRBV10-3 to TRBJ2-7; 8 bases agree with TRBD2. V was pared by 5 bases and J by 5 bases, with 2 bases of the junction left unmatched. CDR1 ENHRY and CDR2 SYGVKD come from the germline V gene. The CDR3 spans 12 residues. CDR3 loop: CAISKLADEQYF. The CDR3 region has the DNA TGTGCCATCAGTAAACTAGCGGACGAGCAGTACTTC.

Notes on this clone: The germline gene is not matched at one end of the junction; a read error may be the cause. J is TRBJ2-3 and V is TRBV28; 8 nucleotides align to TRBD2. CDR1 is MDHEN and CDR2 is SYDVKM in the germline V gene. This CDR3 region has 13 residues. CDR3 sequence (DNA): TGTGCCAGCAGCGGGGGGGAGACAGGTACGCAGTATTTT. The encoded protein is CASSGGETGTQYF. The variable domain in full, completed from reference TRBV28 and TRBJ2-3, reads DVKVTQSSRYLVKRTGEKVFLECVQDMDHENMFWYRQDPGLGLRLIYFSYDVKMKEKGDIPEGYSVSREKKERFSLILESASTNQTSMYLCASSGGETGTQYFGPGTRLTVL.

This chain uses TRBV3-1 (or the pseudogene TRBV3-2) with TRBJ1-2, with D maybe TRBD1 (6 bases). V gave up 0 bases and J gave up 10 bases, with 12 bases separating them. CDR1 and CDR2 from the germline V gene are LGHDT and YNNKEL (reference sequence). The CDR3 runs 13 residues. CDR3: CASSQDLRGIYTF. The CDR3 coding sequence is TGTGCCAGCAGCCAAGATCTTAGGGGGATCTACACCTTC.

The chain has TRBV19 and TRBJ2-3; 10 bases are shared with TRBD1. With V trimmed by 3 bases and J by 1 base, 4 bases remained unmatched. Germline V gene sequence: CDR1 LNHDA, CDR2 SQIVND (reference sequence). The CDR3 contains 16 residues. Here the CDR3 reads CASSIRTGGGTDTQYF. CDR3 DNA: TGTGCCAGTAGTATCCGGACAGGGGGAGGCACAGATACGCAGTATTTT.

The chain has TRBV27 and TRBJ1-5; 7 bases are a match to TRBD1. This CDR3 is built from 14 residues. Germline V gene data show CDR1 as MNHEY and CDR2 as SMNVEV (reference sequence). J lost 5 bases, V lost 5 bases, and 6 bases had no gene match. The CDR3 protein is CASSPNRGHQPQHF. The CDR3 DNA reads as TGTGCCAGCAGTCCGAACAGGGGCCATCAGCCCCAGCATTTT.

The J gene is TRBJ2-5, the V gene TRBV4-1; 7 bases agree with TRBD1. The CDR3 is made up of 16 amino acids. V lost 0 bases and J lost 3; bases outside the gene matches: 7. The germline V gene encodes CDR1 MGHRA and CDR2 YSYEKL. CDR3 region: CASSQDPGQRKETQYF. The CDR3 DNA follows: TGCGCCAGCAGCCAAGACCCGGGACAGAGAAAAGAGACCCAGTACTTC.

The V and J genes are TRBV7-2 and TRBJ2-5, with D possibly TRBD2 on 6 matching bases. The CDR3 is made up of 15 amino acids. Trimming removed 7 bases at V and 5 bases at J, with 20 bases between. The germline V gene encodes CDR1 SGHTA and CDR2 FQGNSA. CDR3 region: CASKVRAGPLETQYF. The CDR3 coding sequence is TGTGCCAGCAAGGTTAGGGCGGGGCCACTGGAGACCCAGTACTTC. Complete variable domain (other parts from reference TRBV7-2 and TRBJ2-5): GAGVSQSPSNKVTEKGKDVELRCDPISGHTALYWYRQSLGQGLEFLIYFQGNSAPDKSGLPSDRFSAERTGGSVSTLTIQRTQQEDSAVYLCASKVRAGPLETQYFGPGTRLLVL.

This chain uses TRBV27 with TRBJ2-7; 10 bases are shared with TRBD1. Germline V CDR1 and CDR2: MNHEY, SMNVEV (reference sequence). V lost 10 bases to trimming and J lost 2 bases; unmatched junction nucleotides: 5. The CDR3 has 13 residues. In nucleotides, the CDR3 is TGTGCCAACCCCGGGACAGGGGCCTACGAGCAGTACTTC. The encoded protein is CANPGTGAYEQYF.

The chain carries TRBV28 and TRBJ1-6; possibly TRBD1 for D (5 bases). The CDR3 runs 15 residues. V was trimmed by 2 bases and J by 7 bases, leaving 12 bases between them. In germline, CDR1 is MDHEN, CDR2 SYDVKM. The CDR3 DNA sequence: TGTGCCAGCAGTTTAGGTGGGGCCGAAAATTCACCCCTCCACTTT. Translation: CASSLGGAENSPLHF.

The rearrangement links TRBV11-2 to TRBJ2-7; TRBD2 matches at 9 bases. Germline loops: CDR1 SGHAT, CDR2 FQNNGV. This CDR3 comprises 17 residues. The V segment lost 0 bases and the J segment 5 bases; nucleotides outside the gene matches: 11. This chain's CDR3 is CASSLDVRAGGNNEQYF. CDR3 in DNA: TGTGCCAGCAGCTTAGATGTCCGGGCGGGGGGGAACAACGAGCAGTACTTC. The full variable domain, its missing parts supplied by reference TRBV11-2 and TRBJ2-7, is EAGVAQSPRYKIIEKRQSVAFWCNPISGHATLYWYQQILGQGPKLLIQFQNNGVVDDSQLPKDRFSAERLKGVDSTLKIQPAKLEDSAVYLCASSLDVRAGGNNEQYFGPGTRLTVT.

CDR3 loop: CASSLQGNTIYF. CDR3 nucleotides: TGTGCCAGCAGTTTACAGGGAAACACCATATATTTT. The chain employs TRBV25-1 and TRBJ1-3, with D unresolved. This CDR3 is built from 12 residues. V was clipped by 5 bases and J by 4 bases, with 6 bases between them. Germline CDR1 is MGHDK and CDR2 is SYGVNS.

The chain employs TRBV11-3 and TRBJ2-7; D not resolved. CDR1 SGHNT and CDR2 YENEEA come from the germline V gene. The V gene lost 1 base and the J gene lost 0 bases, with 4 bases spanning the gap. The CDR3 runs 13 residues. The CDR3 loop is CASSLGSSYEQYF. The DNA for the CDR3 is TGTGCCAGCAGCTTAGGGAGCTCCTACGAGCAGTACTTC.

This sequence joins TRBV19 and TRBJ1-2; 9 nucleotides align to TRBD1. V shed 7 bases, J shed 8 bases, and the junction held 11 bases outside the gene matches. The CDR3 has 14 amino acids. Germline values: CDR1 LNHDA, CDR2 SQIVND (reference sequence). The CDR3 DNA is TGTGCCAGTACCCCACAGGGGGCGCCGAACGGCTACACCTTC. Protein: CASTPQGAPNGYTF. The whole variable domain, filled in from reference TRBV19 and TRBJ1-2, reads DGGITQSPKYLFRKEGQNVTLSCEQNLNHDAMYWYRQDPGQGLRLIYYSQIVNDFQKGDIAEGYSVSREKKESFPLTVTSAQKNPTAFYLCASTPQGAPNGYTFGSGTRLTVV.

The V call is TRBV9, the J call TRBJ2-3, with a weak D call TRBD2 (5 bases). The CDR3 runs 15 residues. Trimming left V 4 bases short and J 1 base short, with 13 bases between. Germline-derived CDR1 and CDR2 are SGDLS and YYNGEE. CDR3: CASSPRRSGTDTQYF. The CDR3 nucleotides are TGTGCCAGCAGCCCCCGGAGGAGCGGCACAGATACGCAGTATTTT.

This clone occurred a few times. The rearrangement uses TRBV2 and TRBJ1-2; D unclear. This CDR3 is 12 amino acids long. V was cut by 7 bases and J by 7 bases, with 13 bases left in between. Germline CDR1 SNHLY, CDR2 FYNNEI. The CDR3 DNA follows: TGTGCCAGCACCGAAGGTGAGGGTGGCTACACCTTC. Translated, it gives CASTEGEGGYTF.

This clone was detected a few times. The V gene is TRBV7-3, the J gene TRBJ2-2; D possibly corresponds to TRBD1 (6 bases). CDR3 length: 15 residues. Trimming took off 5 bases at V and 2 bases at J, with 12 bases between the two ends. Germline CDR1 SGHTA, CDR2 FQGTGA. This CDR3 is CASSPGQINTGELFF. DNA of the CDR3: TGTGCCAGCAGCCCTGGACAGATAAACACCGGGGAGCTGTTTTTT.

V gene TRBV19 combines with J gene TRBJ1-1; D possibly corresponds to TRBD1 (5 bases). This CDR3 has 14 residues. CDR1 is LNHDA and CDR2 is SQIVND in the germline V gene (reference sequence). V was shortened by 7 bases and J by 0 bases, with 12 bases between the two germline ends. CDR3 nucleotides: TGTGCCAGTACCCTCCCGGGGGTGAACACTGAAGCTTTCTTT. This sequence encodes CASTLPGVNTEAFF.

This chain links TRBV7-6 with TRBJ2-1; 9 bases agree with TRBD1. Looked up from germline, CDR1 is SGHVS and CDR2 is FNYEAQ. The CDR3 is 16 amino acids. After removal of 4 bases from V and 3 bases from J, the junction contained 7 bases not matched to a gene. CDR3 protein: CASSWITGGDYNEQFF. The CDR3 coding sequence is TGTGCCAGCAGCTGGATTACAGGGGGCGACTACAATGAGCAGTTCTTC. Together with reference TRBV7-6 and TRBJ2-1, the CDR3 gives the full variable domain: GAGVSQSPRYKVTKRGQDVALRCDPISGHVSLYWYRQALGQGPEFLTYFNYEAQQDKSGLPNDRFSAERPEGSISTLTIQRTEQRDSAMYRCASSWITGGDYNEQFFGPGTRLTVL.